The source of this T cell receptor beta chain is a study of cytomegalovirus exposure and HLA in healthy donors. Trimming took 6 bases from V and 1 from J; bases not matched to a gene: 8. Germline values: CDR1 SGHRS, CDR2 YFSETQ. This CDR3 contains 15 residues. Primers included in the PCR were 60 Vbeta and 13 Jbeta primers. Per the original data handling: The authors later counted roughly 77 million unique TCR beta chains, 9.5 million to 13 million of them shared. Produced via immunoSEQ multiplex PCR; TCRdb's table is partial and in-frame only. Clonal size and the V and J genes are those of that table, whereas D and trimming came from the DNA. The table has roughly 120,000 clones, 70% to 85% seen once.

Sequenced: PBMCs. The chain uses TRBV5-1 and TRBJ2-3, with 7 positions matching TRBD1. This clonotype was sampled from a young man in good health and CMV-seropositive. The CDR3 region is CASTKQGFGTDTQYF. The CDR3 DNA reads TGCGCCAGCACGAAACAGGGGTTTGGCACAGATACGCAGTATTTT. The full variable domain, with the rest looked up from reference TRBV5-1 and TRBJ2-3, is KAGVTQTPRYLIKTRGQQVTLSCSPISGHRSVSWYQQTPGQGLQFLFEYFSETQRNKGNFPGRFSGRQFSNSRSEMNVSTLELGDSALYLCASTKQGFGTDTQYFGPGTRLTVL.